This TCR beta chain comes out of a study of blood T cell repertoires in COVID-19. Repertoires were generated with immunoSEQ multiplex PCR, while TCRdb's copy carries only in-frame clones and drops some. The profile shows tens of thousands of clones, 79% of them singletons. CDR1 is LGHNT and CDR2 is FRNRAP in the germline V gene. The V and J ends lost 6 bases and 7 bases, in that order; junction bases with no gene match: 19. The CDR3 sequence is 19 residues long. The source is an elderly woman with acute or convalescent COVID-19. The sequenced sample was peripheral blood. The chain combines TRBV12-5 with TRBJ2-7; 15 nucleotides line up with TRBD2. The CDR3 protein is CASGPPPGTSGRTRGEQYF. CDR3 nucleotide sequence: TGTGCTAGTGGACCCCCTCCCGGGACTAGCGGGAGGACCCGGGGGGAGCAGTACTTC.